This is a list of T cell receptor beta chains from one sample in a study of T cell changes during pregnancy in multiple sclerosis. Here immunoSEQ multiplex PCR was the method, and the copy in TCRdb shows in-frame clones only, minus some. The sample yields tens of thousands of clones, 91% seen once. Sequencing used CD8+ T cells from peripheral blood mononuclear cells, obtained before pregnancy. The receptors originated from a female donor with multiple sclerosis, enrolled in a pregnancy study. CDR3s include the opening cysteine and the closing phenylalanine or tryptophan. Clone size is not always given. Where it is, it says once, few, many or a class for expanded clones.

clone_size j_call v_call cdr3_aa
once TRBJ2-3 TRBV29-1 CSVDSGTGLDTQYF
NA TRBJ2-1 TRBV4-1 CASSQGAEWNEQFF
once TRBJ1-2 TRBV29-1 CSVRIANSYGYTF
NA TRBJ2-7 TRBV6-4 CASSEGFGGPYEQYF
NA TRBJ2-7 TRBV19 CASSIAGLTYEQYF
NA TRBJ1-2 TRBV5-4 CASSFALDYYGYTF
NA TRBJ2-1 TRBV7-2 CASSLEWPVEGSSYNEQFF
NA TRBJ2-7 TRBV6-1 CASSEARGSEQYF
NA TRBJ1-6 TRBV15 CATSGTGGDSPLHF
once TRBJ2-7 TRBV5-6 CASSPGGSSYEQYF
NA TRBJ1-5 TRBV19 CASSIAPGDRGNQPQHF
NA TRBJ1-5 TRBV15 CATSRDLGSNQPQHF
NA TRBJ1-2 TRBV9 CASSVDSYGYTF
NA TRBJ2-1 TRBV2 CASSQGNEQFF
few TRBJ1-1 TRBV6-1 CASSNTRSPEAFF
NA TRBJ1-1 TRBV5-1 CASSWDKNTEAFF
NA TRBJ2-1 TRBV6-6 CASRWTGSQEDEQFF
NA TRBJ2-2 TRBV5-6 CASSSGTGVSGELFF
NA TRBJ1-1 TRBV6-1 CASSWGLEAFF
NA TRBJ1-6 TRBV27 CASSWGGTASSPLHF
NA TRBJ1-2 TRBV20-1 CSARTGYGYTF
NA TRBJ1-2 TRBV27 CASSPGGRGYTF
NA TRBJ2-1 TRBV11-3 CASSSTGTGTYNEQFF
NA TRBJ1-5 TRBV5-6 CASSLAGWGHQPQHF
NA TRBJ2-3 TRBV6-4 CASSEGLATDTQYF
NA TRBJ2-2 TRBV5-4 CASSLSHTNTGELFF
NA TRBJ2-1 TRBV11-1 CASSPSRYSDARNEQFF
NA TRBJ2-1 TRBV7-9 CASSGTLAQSYNEQFF
NA TRBJ2-1 TRBV7-9 CASSLQGFDEQFF
few TRBJ1-1 TRBV4-1 CASSLSRDSVNTEAFF
once TRBJ2-1 TRBV13 CASSLERTLDEQFF
NA TRBJ2-2 TRBV11-1 CASSLVVAGGPGELFF
NA TRBJ2-6 TRBV7-3 CASSLTGDLGANVLTF
NA TRBJ1-5 TRBV6-5 CASSPTGNQPQHF
NA TRBJ2-1 TRBV5-1 CASSPDRVRSYNEQFF
NA TRBJ2-7 TRBV27 CASGHPVAGGTYEQYF
NA TRBJ2-2 TRBV11-3 CASSLGGRPRTGELFF
once TRBJ2-2 TRBV5-4 CASSPPTSGENTGELFF
NA TRBJ1-5 TRBV2 CASRSYDGVGQPQHF
NA TRBJ1-2 TRBV27 CASSQETGDNGYTF
NA TRBJ2-7 TRBV11-3 CASSLEALSGGTTYEQYF
few TRBJ1-1 TRBV4-2 CASSQGRQSEAFF
NA TRBJ1-2 TRBV7-9 CASSLEDRGLYGYTF
NA TRBJ2-3 TRBV7-6 CASSGRLGSDTQYF
NA TRBJ2-1 TRBV29-1 CSVDASGGDYNEQFF
NA TRBJ2-1 TRBV13 CASSFGTGGVDEQFF
NA TRBJ2-1 TRBV5-1 CASSLGGSSYNEQFF
once TRBJ1-1 TRBV27 CASSFGGGSNTEAFF
NA TRBJ1-6 TRBV15 CATSRDRGGVDSPLHF
few TRBJ2-1 TRBV19 CASSISLAGNNEQFF
few TRBJ1-1 TRBV5-8 CAGLGVSASTEAFF
NA TRBJ1-5 TRBV5-6 CASSFGGGSQPQHF
once TRBJ1-2 TRBV29-1 CSVETGGNYGYTF
NA TRBJ1-1 TRBV7-8 CASSQNTEAFF
NA TRBJ1-2 TRBV7-2 CASSPPGDGYTF